A single sample gave rise to the 24 T cell receptor beta chains below, sequenced in a study of blood T cell repertoires in COVID-19. Sequencing used immunoSEQ multiplex PCR; TCRdb keeps in-frame clones, though not all of them. The sample shows 150,000 to 200,000 clones, 80% to 90% of them seen only once. The specimen was peripheral blood. These receptors were obtained from a woman aged 18-29 years who had recovered from COVID-19.

CDR3 nucleotide sequence: TGTGCCAGCAGCCCAAGCGGGACCACAGATACGCAGTATTTT. It translates to CASSPSGTTDTQYF. The V and J genes are TRBV14 and TRBJ2-3, with 7 bases matching TRBD2. Trimming at V came to 4 bases and at J to 2 bases, leaving 3 bases not matched to a gene. CDR1 SGHDN and CDR2 FVKESK come from the germline V gene. The CDR3 has 14 residues.

This clone was detected only a few times. CDR3 sequence reads: CASSLTATNEKLFF. In DNA form, the CDR3 reads TGCGCCAGCAGTTTGACAGCAACTAATGAAAAACTGTTTTTT. The chain couples TRBV10-2 to TRBJ1-4; possibly TRBD1 for D (5 bases). Germline V gene data show CDR1 as WSHSY and CDR2 as SAAADI. V was clipped by 5 bases and J by 0 bases, with 7 bases between them. CDR3 length: 14 amino acids.

The V and J genes are TRBV5-6 and TRBJ2-7; 7 bases are a match to TRBD1. Germline values: CDR1 SGHDT, CDR2 YYEEEE. V was clipped by 4 bases and J by 4 bases; unmatched bases: 8. This CDR3 has 14 residues. The CDR3 bases are TGTGCCAGCAGCCGTACAGGGGCGAGATACGAGCAGTACGTC. This translates into CASSRTGARYEQYV.

The chain uses TRBV5-6 and TRBJ1-2; 9 bases map to TRBD1. The junction had 9 bases not matched to a gene; V was cut back by 5 bases and J by 4 bases. The CDR3 totals 15 residues. CDR1 SGHDT and CDR2 YYEEEE come from the germline V gene. CDR3 sequence: CASSPGTGYSYGYTF. The CDR3 DNA sequence: TGTGCCAGCAGTCCCGGGACAGGGTATTCCTATGGCTACACCTTC. Based on the CDR3 plus reference TRBV5-6 and TRBJ1-2, the full variable domain is DAGVTQSPTHLIKTRGQQVTLRCSPKSGHDTVSWYQQALGQGPQFIFQYYEEEERQRGNFPDRFSGHQFPNYSSELNVNALLLGDSALYLCASSPGTGYSYGYTFGSGTRLTVV.

The chain joins TRBV7-9 to TRBJ2-2; a possible D gene is TRBD2 (6 bases). The CDR3 has 15 amino acids. CDR1 and CDR2 from the germline V gene are SEHNR and FQNEAQ (reference sequence). V dropped 4 bases and J dropped 5 bases, with 14 bases sitting between them. CDR3 protein: CASSSKASETGELFF. Written as DNA, the CDR3 is TGTGCCAGCAGCTCGAAGGCTAGCGAGACCGGGGAGCTGTTTTTT.

The rearrangement joins TRBV6-2 or TRBV6-3 to TRBJ2-3; D possibly corresponds to TRBD2 (5 bases). V was clipped by 2 bases and J by 6 bases, with 15 bases between them. This CDR3 has 15 residues. Germline V gives CDR1 MNHEY, CDR2 SVGEGT. CDR3 in amino acids: CASSYEAEPGDTQYF. In DNA, the CDR3 is TGTGCCAGCAGTTACGAGGCGGAGCCGGGGGATACGCAGTATTTT.

This clone came up a few times. The rearrangement joins TRBV2 to TRBJ2-1, with 9 positions matching TRBD1. Germline loops: CDR1 SNHLY, CDR2 FYNNEI. The CDR3 consists of 15 residues. V was clipped by 5 bases and J by 9 bases; unmatched bases: 11. CDR3 in amino acids: CASSYTGGEKSEQFF. The CDR3, as DNA: TGTGCCAGCAGTTACACAGGGGGCGAAAAGAGTGAGCAGTTCTTC.

The chain is built from TRBV24-1 and TRBJ1-1, with 7 bases identical to TRBD1. The CDR3 length is 14 residues. The V gene end was trimmed by 4 bases and the J gene end by 3 bases; junction bases not matched to a gene: 4. Per the germline V gene, CDR1 is KGHDR and CDR2 is SFDVKD. The DNA of the CDR3 is TGTGCCACCAGTGACCACGGACAGGACACTGAAGCTTTCTTT. Translating it yields CATSDHGQDTEAFF.

This clone was seen once. CDR3 DNA: TGTGCCAGCAGTTTGGGACAGGGTAGTTACTTGGCCTACGAGCAGTACTTC. It encodes CASSLGQGSYLAYEQYF. The J gene is TRBJ2-7, the V gene TRBV7-2, with 9 bases aligning to TRBD1. The CDR3 is made up of 17 amino acids. V shed 6 bases, J shed 2 bases, and the junction held 14 bases outside the gene matches. Per germline, CDR1 SGHTA and CDR2 FQGNSA.

The gene calls are TRBV7-2 and TRBJ2-3; D unresolved. The V end lost 1 base, the J end lost 1 base, and 6 bases lay between the germline ends. The germline CDR1 and CDR2 sequences are SGHTA and FQGNSA. This CDR3 has 14 residues. The CDR3 bases are TGTGCCAGCAGCTTAGTGTTCGGCACAGATACGCAGTATTTT. Its protein product is CASSLVFGTDTQYF.

V gene TRBV27 combines with J gene TRBJ1-2; the match to TRBD1 covers 7 bases. The ends lost 6 bases at V and 8 bases at J; junction bases unmatched: 9. The CDR3 sequence is 13 residues long. Germline loops: CDR1 MNHEY, CDR2 SMNVEV (reference sequence). CDR3 sequence: CASSRDRVGGYTF. The CDR3 DNA is TGTGCCAGCAGCCGAGACAGGGTGGGGGGCTACACCTTC.

The V gene is TRBV15, the J gene TRBJ2-7, with TRBD2 as a possible D gene (5 bases). Germline V CDR1 and CDR2: LNHNV, YYDKDF (reference sequence). The length of the CDR3 is 15 residues. Between the trimmed V and J ends, which lost 1 base and 2 bases, there was a span of 12 bases. CDR3 in amino acids: CATSRGGSGPYEQYV. The CDR3 DNA reads as TGTGCCACCAGCAGAGGGGGAAGCGGCCCCTACGAGCAGTACGTC.

The chain links TRBV12-3 or TRBV12-4 to TRBJ2-7; possible D gene TRBD2, 5 bases. This CDR3 contains 12 residues. Here the CDR3 reads CASKGSSPIIIV. The CDR3 DNA is TGTGCCAGCAAGGGTTCTAGCCCAATCATTATCGTC.

The chain recombines TRBV13 with TRBJ2-7; 8 bases map to TRBD2. The CDR3 loop spans 13 amino acids. The J segment lost 1 base and the V segment lost 6 bases, leaving 2 bases of the junction unmatched. CDR1 and CDR2 from the germline V gene are PRHDT and FYEKMQ (reference sequence). The CDR3 protein is CASRLADSYEQYV. Here the CDR3 DNA reads TGTGCCAGCAGACTAGCGGATTCCTACGAGCAGTACGTC.

The chain has TRBV11-2 and TRBJ2-1; D is possibly TRBD1 (6 bases). Trimming stripped 2 bases from V and 0 bases from J, with 14 bases between. The germline CDR1 and CDR2 sequences are SGHAT and FQNNGV. The CDR3 is made up of 17 amino acids. CDR3 amino acids: CASSLNRVSSSYNEQFF. CDR3 bases: TGTGCCAGCAGCTTAAACAGGGTCTCTAGCTCCTACAATGAGCAGTTCTTC.

The rearrangement uses TRBV5-1 and TRBJ2-3; 10 positions match TRBD1. Germline V gene lookup returns CDR1 SGHRS and CDR2 YFSETQ. The trim removed 4 bases at V and 5 bases at J, leaving 4 bases unmatched. The CDR3 is 14 residues long. The CDR3 loop is CASSQDRGGDTQYF. Written as DNA, the CDR3 is TGCGCCAGCAGCCAGGACAGGGGGGGAGATACGCAGTATTTT.

This chain links TRBV6-5 with TRBJ1-1; no reliable D call. Germline lookup yields CDR1 MNHEY and CDR2 SVGAGI. The CDR3 runs to 14 residues. V dropped 5 bases and J dropped 0 bases, with 10 bases sitting between them. The CDR3 sequence is CASSRTGMNTEAFF. For the CDR3, the DNA is TGTGCCAGCAGTCGGACGGGGATGAACACTGAAGCTTTCTTT.

The rearrangement joins TRBV3-1 (or the pseudogene TRBV3-2) to TRBJ1-2; TRBD1 might be the D (6 bases). Trimming took off 1 base at V and 7 bases at J, with 19 bases between the two ends. The CDR3 is made up of 16 amino acids. The germline CDR1 and CDR2 sequences are LGHDT and YNNKEL (reference sequence). This CDR3 is CASSQVPTTGPGGYTF. CDR3 coding DNA: TGTGCCAGCAGCCAAGTCCCCACGACAGGCCCGGGTGGCTACACCTTC.

This clone was found many times. This chain connects TRBV2 to TRBJ2-1; D remains unclear. CDR3 length: 15 residues. The V end was cut by 1 base, the J end by 0 bases, with 7 bases between. Germline V gives CDR1 SNHLY, CDR2 FYNNEI. The CDR3: CASSEDSSSYNEQFF. CDR3 in DNA: TGTGCCAGCAGTGAAGACAGCAGCTCCTACAATGAGCAGTTCTTC.

The chain recombines TRBV27 with TRBJ2-6, with a weak D call TRBD2 (5 bases). Germline V lookup: CDR1 MNHEY, CDR2 SMNVEV (reference sequence). The CDR3 is 13 residues long. Trimming took off 7 bases at V and 4 bases at J, with 8 bases between the two ends. CDR3 region: CASTPGGANVLTF. The CDR3 region has the DNA TGTGCCAGCACCCCGGGGGGGGCCAACGTCCTGACTTTC.

In this sample, this clone turned up a few times. This chain connects TRBV11-2 to TRBJ2-5; D is perhaps TRBD2 (7 bases). CDR3 length: 15 residues. Trimming took 4 bases from V and 2 from J, leaving 14 bases between them. Germline V gene data show CDR1 as SGHAT and CDR2 as FQNNGV. CDR3 loop: CASSSIGGVQETQYF. The CDR3 coding sequence is TGTGCCAGCAGCTCCATAGGGGGGGTACAAGAGACCCAGTACTTC.

This sequence joins TRBV6-5 and TRBJ1-3, with 8 bases identical to TRBD1. Germline CDR1 MNHEY, CDR2 SVGAGI. After removal of 10 bases from V and 7 bases from J, the junction contained 3 bases not matched to a gene. CDR3 length: 11 residues. The CDR3 loop reads CATYRGNTIYF. CDR3 DNA sequence: TGTGCCACCTACAGGGGGAACACCATATATTTT.

The sample holds a few counts of this clone. The chain uses TRBV6-5 and TRBJ1-4; possibly TRBD1 for D (5 bases). The CDR3 spans 15 residues. Between the trimmed V and J ends, which lost 2 bases and 5 bases, there was a span of 12 bases. Germline CDR1 reads MNHEY; CDR2 reads SVGAGI. CDR3 nucleotide sequence: TGTGCCAGCAGTTACGGAGGCGGGGGAAATGAAAAACTGTTTTTT. It is translated as CASSYGGGGNEKLFF.

The chain is built from TRBV28 and TRBJ2-1, with TRBD2 identical over 15 bases. The CDR3 runs to 20 residues. With V trimmed by 2 bases and J by 7 bases, 15 bases remained unmatched. The germline CDR1 and CDR2 sequences are MDHEN and SYDVKM. In nucleotides, the CDR3 is TGTGCCAGCAGTTTAAGCTTCGGACTAGCGGGAGGGTCATTGGGGAATGAGCAGTTCTTC. This encodes CASSLSFGLAGGSLGNEQFF.